One and the same sample provided the 27 T cell receptor beta chains below, sequenced in a study of T cells in tuberculosis. Sorting used thawed, overnight-rested PBMC stained with anti-CD3, a viability dye and GMM-loaded CD1B tetramer. CD1B tetramers were loaded with Rhodococcus equi-derived C32 glucose monomycolate. The repertoire was sequenced with immunoSEQ multiplex PCR; TCRdb's copy has only in-frame clones and lacks some. The sample yields 80,000 to 90,000 clones, roughly 88% seen once. Sequencing used CD1b-GMM tetramer-negative cells sorted from PBMCs. These receptors came from an adult woman with latent tuberculosis.

There are a few counts of this clone. The gene calls are TRBV27 and TRBJ2-7, with 11 nucleotides matching TRBD1. V gave up 6 bases and J gave up 7 bases; unmatched junction bases: 11. The CDR3 is 15 residues long. Germline V gene lookup returns CDR1 MNHEY and CDR2 SMNVEV (reference sequence). The CDR3 DNA sequence: TGTGCCAGCAGAACCCGCGGACAGGGGGCGCGAGAGCAGTACTTC. Its protein is CASRTRGQGAREQYF.

This rearrangement joins TRBV6-9 to TRBJ1-4; D may be TRBD1 (6 bases). The CDR3 consists of 17 residues. Trimming stripped 2 bases from V and 0 bases from J, with 13 bases between. Germline V gene data show CDR1 as MNHGY and CDR2 as SVAAGI. In DNA form, the CDR3 reads TGTGCCAGCAGTTATCGCGGGGGCTCGGCAACTAATGAAAAACTGTTTTTT. This encodes CASSYRGGSATNEKLFF.

This chain joins TRBV11-2 and TRBJ1-1; possibly TRBD1 for D (5 bases). Trimming cost V 1 base and J 4 bases, with 10 bases left between them. The germline V gene encodes CDR1 SGHAT and CDR2 FQNNGV. The CDR3 length is 14 residues. DNA of the CDR3: TGTGCCAGCAGCTTAGGCGGGGCTTTCACTGAAGCTTTCTTT. Its protein product is CASSLGGAFTEAFF.

J is TRBJ1-2 and V is TRBV27; D is perhaps TRBD1 (6 bases). The CDR3 spans 13 residues. The V gene lost 5 bases and the J gene lost 5 bases, with 12 bases spanning the gap. The germline V gene has CDR1 MNHEY and CDR2 SMNVEV (reference sequence). CDR3 nucleotide sequence: TGTGCCAGCAGTCCCAGGGGAATATATGGCTACACCTTC. Its translation is CASSPRGIYGYTF.

V gene TRBV2 combines with J gene TRBJ1-2; D ambiguous. V lost 8 bases and J lost 2, with 6 bases in between. The CDR3 covers 11 residues. Germline CDR1 and CDR2: SNHLY and FYNNEI. CDR3 in amino acids: CASAGNYGYTF. CDR3 bases: TGTGCCAGCGCGGGGAACTATGGCTACACCTTC.

The chain's CDR3 is CASSPGYGYTF. CDR3 bases: TGTGCCAGCAGTCCGGGCTATGGCTACACCTTC. The V and J genes are TRBV6-5 and TRBJ1-2; D uncertain. The germline V and J ends were trimmed by 5 bases and 4 bases, with 5 bases remaining between them. Germline loops: CDR1 MNHEY, CDR2 SVGAGI. This CDR3 spans 11 amino acids.

The rearrangement joins TRBV6-1 to TRBJ1-3, with a weak D call TRBD1 (5 bases). CDR3 length: 16 amino acids. Trimming removed 4 bases from V and 4 bases from J, with 17 bases in between. The germline V gene has CDR1 MNHNS and CDR2 SASEGT. The CDR3 bases are TGTGCCAGCAGTGCCCTGACAGTTTGGCTCGGAAACACCATATATTTT. Encoded protein: CASSALTVWLGNTIYF.

The chain recombines TRBV29-1 with TRBJ2-3; 11 nucleotides match TRBD1. Germline V gene lookup returns CDR1 SQVTM and CDR2 ANQGSEA. With 6 bases clipped from V and 5 bases from J, the junction kept 10 bases outside the gene matches. The CDR3 runs 15 residues. Written as DNA, the CDR3 is TGCAGCGTAGCAGGACAGGGGGCAGCCGGAGATACGCAGTATTTT. Its protein product is CSVAGQGAAGDTQYF.

The chain joins TRBV15 to TRBJ1-1; D remains unclear. The CDR3 is made up of 13 amino acids. CDR1 is LNHNV, CDR2 YYDKDF, per germline (reference sequence). Trimming removed 1 base at V and 2 bases at J, with 5 bases between. Written as DNA, the CDR3 is TGTGCCACCAGCAGAGGACACAACACTGAAGCTTTCTTT. This gives the protein CATSRGHNTEAFF.

The chain combines TRBV2 with TRBJ2-3; 9 positions agree with TRBD1. This CDR3 contains 14 residues. CDR1 is SNHLY and CDR2 is FYNNEI in the germline V gene. V shed 4 bases and J 6 bases; nucleotides not matched to a gene: 5. The CDR3 spells CASSVIQGADTQYF. CDR3 sequence (DNA): TGTGCCAGCAGTGTGATACAGGGGGCGGATACGCAGTATTTT.

The rearrangement uses TRBV7-9 and TRBJ1-2; TRBD1 is a possible D gene (6 bases). CDR3 size: 16 residues. The V gene's germline CDR1 is SEHNR and CDR2 FQNEAQ (reference sequence). V was shortened by 5 bases and J by 2 bases, with 18 bases between the two germline ends. The DNA for the CDR3 is TGTGCCAGCAGCCTTCCGCCGGGACACCTGAACTATGGCTACACCTTC. Translating it yields CASSLPPGHLNYGYTF.

This clone was observed a handful of times. The J gene is TRBJ1-2, the V gene TRBV30, with 11 bases aligning to TRBD1. Germline lookup yields CDR1 GTSNPN and CDR2 SVGIG (reference sequence). This CDR3 is built from 14 residues. The V segment lost 3 bases and the J segment 7 bases; nucleotides outside the gene matches: 7. CDR3 DNA: TGTGCCTGGAGGGACCGGGACAGGGGGGTTGGCTACACCTTC. This encodes CAWRDRDRGVGYTF.

This clone was counted a few times. The rearrangement uses TRBV7-2 and TRBJ1-2; a weak D match, TRBD1 (5 bases). Per the germline V gene, CDR1 is SGHTA and CDR2 is FQGNSA. The germline V and J ends were trimmed by 5 bases and 6 bases, with 10 bases remaining between them. CDR3 length equals 12 residues. Here the CDR3 reads CASSPRQNGYTF. The CDR3 DNA follows: TGTGCCAGCAGCCCCCGACAGAATGGCTACACCTTC.

This chain links TRBV7-3 with TRBJ2-1, with 8 positions matching TRBD2. The CDR3 is 16 residues long. Trimming cost V 6 bases and J 0 bases; bases outside gene matches: 7. In germline, CDR1 is SGHTA, CDR2 FQGTGA. The CDR3 region has the DNA TGTGCCAGCAGTTTAGTCGGGGGGGCCTCCTACAATGAGCAGTTCTTC. Translated: CASSLVGGASYNEQFF.

This clone was observed a single time. This chain joins TRBV27 and TRBJ1-4; no clear D gene. The CDR3 contains 15 residues. Germline V gene sequence: CDR1 MNHEY, CDR2 SMNVEV (reference sequence). V lost 3 bases and J lost 5, with 13 bases in between. The DNA for the CDR3 is TGTGCCAGCAGTTTTTCGAGGGCCCCGAATGAAAAACTGTTTTTT. Its translation is CASSFSRAPNEKLFF.

The gene calls are TRBV11-2 and TRBJ1-5, with 8 bases lining up with TRBD1. V lost 5 bases, J lost 5 bases, and 5 bases stayed unmatched. CDR1 is SGHAT and CDR2 is FQNNGV in the germline V gene. The CDR3 extends over 14 amino acids. This CDR3 reads CASSKTGGYQPQHF. The CDR3 DNA is TGTGCCAGCAGCAAAACAGGGGGGTATCAGCCCCAGCATTTT.

The V gene is TRBV5-1, the J gene TRBJ2-7; 8 nucleotides agree with TRBD1. The ends lost 1 base at V and 0 bases at J; junction bases unmatched: 3. This CDR3 is 15 amino acids long. Germline values: CDR1 SGHRS, CDR2 YFSETQ. Written as DNA, the CDR3 is TGCGCCAGCAGCTTGTCGACAGGGGTCTCCTACGAGCAGTACTTC. Amino acids: CASSLSTGVSYEQYF.

V gene TRBV4-1 combines with J gene TRBJ1-4; D may be TRBD1 (5 bases). This CDR3 has 16 residues. The germline CDR1 and CDR2 sequences are MGHRA and YSYEKL. The V and J ends lost 1 base and 7 bases respectively, with 16 bases between them. CDR3 sequence reads: CASSQGQAGRSEKLFF. The CDR3 DNA reads as TGCGCCAGCAGCCAAGGTCAGGCAGGGCGTAGTGAAAAACTGTTTTTT.

The chain carries TRBV19 and TRBJ1-1; TRBD1 aligns across 9 bases. CDR1 and CDR2 (germline): LNHDA, SQIVND (reference sequence). The CDR3 consists of 16 residues. V was clipped by 5 bases and J by 1 base; unmatched bases: 8. CDR3 region: CASSYDRGVGNTEAFF. CDR3 bases: TGTGCCAGTAGTTACGACAGGGGGGTTGGGAACACTGAAGCTTTCTTT.

The chain couples TRBV5-4 to TRBJ1-3, with D possibly matching TRBD1 (5 bases). The CDR3 consists of 13 residues. The V end was cut by 0 bases, the J end by 11 bases, with 12 bases between. Germline-derived CDR1 and CDR2 are SGHNT and YYREEE (reference sequence). The CDR3 protein is CASSLGGRNAIYF. CDR3 bases: TGTGCCAGCAGCTTGGGGGGGAGGAACGCCATATATTTT.

The rearrangement joins TRBV6-5 to TRBJ1-1; D perhaps matches TRBD1 (5 bases). Per germline, CDR1 MNHEY and CDR2 SVGAGI. Trimming removed 0 bases from V and 11 bases from J, with 13 bases in between. This CDR3 comprises 13 residues. The CDR3 protein is CASSYSEGMLAFF. Here the CDR3 DNA reads TGTGCCAGCAGTTACTCGGAGGGGATGCTGGCTTTCTTT.

V usage is TRBV11-2 and J usage is TRBJ2-2, with D maybe TRBD2 (5 bases). CDR1 and CDR2 (germline): SGHAT, FQNNGV. The CDR3 has 16 amino acids. V lost 1 base to trimming and J lost 0 bases, with 9 bases between them. CDR3 in amino acids: CASSLGTLSNTGELFF. The DNA of the CDR3 is TGTGCCAGCAGCTTAGGGACTTTATCGAACACCGGGGAGCTGTTTTTT.

In the case of this clone: It is unclear where the CDR3 begins or ends on the DNA, so no DNA is shown, and the CDR3 is as TCRdb lists it. The chain joins TRBV21-1 to TRBJ1-5; the table's D call of TRBD1 was not tested on the DNA. TRBV21-1 is given as a pseudogene. Both ends counted, the CDR3 spans 20 residues. This CDR3 is CASSKTIYVCRVNSNQPQHF.

V gene TRBV11-2 combines with J gene TRBJ1-4, with TRBD1 matching 7 bases. V shed 5 bases, J shed 10 bases, and the junction held 13 bases outside the gene matches. Germline CDR1 SGHAT, CDR2 FQNNGV. The CDR3 extends over 15 amino acids. CDR3 in DNA: TGTGCCAGCAGCATCCGACAGGGCGGCACTGGAAAACTGTTTTTT. Its translation is CASSIRQGGTGKLFF.

This chain links TRBV14 with TRBJ2-3; the D gene is possibly TRBD2 (5 bases). This CDR3 comprises 16 residues. V lost 2 bases to trimming and J lost 5 bases, with 17 bases between them. Germline loops: CDR1 SGHDN, CDR2 FVKESK. CDR3 in amino acids: CASSQSGSRGRDTQYF. Written as DNA, the CDR3 is TGTGCCAGCAGCCAATCGGGGTCTCGGGGAAGAGATACGCAGTATTTT.

This clone was observed a few times. The sample has other DNA sequences that encode this CDR3 too. This chain connects TRBV6-5 to TRBJ1-2; 9 positions agree with TRBD1. Trimming took 2 bases from V and 4 from J; bases not matched to a gene: 2. Germline assignment: CDR1 MNHEY and CDR2 SVGAGI. This CDR3 is built from 14 residues. CDR3 in DNA: TGTGCCAGCAGTTACACGGACAGGGGCTATGGCTACACCTTC. Translation: CASSYTDRGYGYTF.

The V call is TRBV6-1, the J call TRBJ2-5, with 9 bases matching TRBD2. The CDR3 runs 14 residues. In germline, CDR1 is MNHNS, CDR2 SASEGT. J gave up 4 bases and V 7 bases, and 7 bases lay outside the gene matches. The CDR3 sequence: CASIRGGAVETQYF. DNA for the CDR3: TGTGCCAGCATACGCGGGGGGGCCGTAGAGACCCAGTACTTC.